A selection of T cell receptor beta chains follows, all from one sample in a study of T cell changes during pregnancy in multiple sclerosis. Only in-frame clones appear in the TCRdb table, and some are missing; sequencing was by immunoSEQ multiplex PCR. The table lists 65,000 to 80,000 clones, roughly 93% of them singletons. This material consisted of peripheral blood, taken in the second trimester of pregnancy. The receptors come from a female donor with multiple sclerosis, enrolled in a pregnancy study. Both conserved end residues are part of each CDR3. A D gene is named only where the DNA matches it firmly. For some rows the clone size is stated as once, few or many, or as a class when expanded; others skip it.

d_gene	j_gene	v_gene	abundance	CDR3aa	CDR3nt
NA	TRBJ2-7	TRBV5-6	NA	CASSLVAVEQYF	TGTGCCAGCAGCTTGGTGGCGGTCGAGCAGTACTTC
NA	TRBJ1-2	TRBV5-6	NA	CASSFALTGPGYTF	TGTGCCAGCAGCTTCGCGCTGACAGGACCTGGCTACACCTTC
NA	TRBJ1-1	TRBV7-9	NA	CASSLGVGTGVNTEAFF	TGTGCCAGCAGCTTAGGGGTGGGGACGGGGGTGAACACTGAAGCTTTCTTT
NA	TRBJ2-3	TRBV27	NA	CASSLSRDTQYF	TGTGCCAGCAGTTTATCCCGAGATACGCAGTATTTT
NA	TRBJ1-5	TRBV5-6	NA	CASSLLGAGQPQHF	TGTGCCAGCAGCTTGTTGGGGGCAGGTCAGCCCCAGCATTTT
TRBD1	TRBJ1-4	TRBV4-2	NA	CASSSGTDHGKLFF	TGTGCCAGCAGTTCCGGGACAGATCACGGAAAACTGTTTTTT
NA	TRBJ2-7	TRBV9	NA	CASSVEGSAYAYEQYF	TGTGCCAGCAGCGTAGAAGGTAGCGCGTATGCCTACGAGCAGTACTTC
NA	TRBJ2-1	TRBV30	NA	CAWTQTNEQFF	TGTGCCTGGACTCAAACTAACGAGCAGTTCTTC
NA	TRBJ1-1	TRBV9	once	CASSGDRDTEAFF	TGTGCCAGCAGCGGCGACAGAGACACTGAAGCTTTCTTT
TRBD1	TRBJ2-7	TRBV18	NA	CASSPQETGIEQYF	TGTGCCAGCTCACCACAGGAGACAGGGATCGAGCAGTACTTC
TRBD1	TRBJ2-1	TRBV27	NA	CASSLRQGLYNEQFF	TGTGCCAGCAGTTTAAGACAGGGTTTATACAATGAGCAGTTCTTC
TRBD1	TRBJ2-2	TRBV27	NA	CASSFRDRAYTGELFF	TGTGCCAGCAGTTTCCGGGACAGGGCTTATACCGGGGAGCTGTTTTTT
NA	TRBJ2-1	TRBV18	NA	CASSAETNEQFF	TGTGCCAGCTCGGCCGAGACAAATGAGCAGTTCTTC
NA	TRBJ1-6	TRBV7-9	few	CASSIVNSPLHF	TGTGCCAGCAGTATAGTCAATTCACCCCTCCACTTT
TRBD1	TRBJ2-5	TRBV14	NA	CASSQVPQGVRQETQYF	TGTGCCAGCAGCCAAGTTCCGCAGGGGGTACGGCAAGAGACCCAGTACTTC
TRBD2	TRBJ2-5	TRBV6-1	NA	CASVAGANQETQYF	TGTGCCAGTGTAGCGGGAGCGAACCAAGAGACCCAGTACTTC